This is a list of T cell receptor beta chains from one sample in a study of blood T cell repertoires in COVID-19. Clones were read by immunoSEQ multiplex PCR, and TCRdb kept only the in-frame ones, dropping some. Of 200,000 or so clones in the sample, approximately 88% were seen once. Sequencing was done on a sample of PBMCs or T cells enriched from blood (not recorded which). The receptor set was obtained from a woman aged 25 to 39 who had been exposed to COVID-19. CDR3s include the opening cysteine and the closing phenylalanine or tryptophan. A D gene is named only where the DNA matches it firmly. Size tells how often a clone was seen (once, few, many) or the class of an expanded clone, and some rows leave it out.

J | size | D | V | DNA | CDR3
TRBJ2-4 | NA | NA | TRBV5-1 | TGCGCCAGCAGCTTGGGAAGGGGTAGAAACATTCAGTACTTC | CASSLGRGRNIQYF
TRBJ2-7 | NA | TRBD2 | TRBV28 | TGTGCCAGCAGTCCCATTTCACTAGCGGGAGCTACCTACGAGCAGTACTTC | CASSPISLAGATYEQYF
TRBJ1-2 | NA | NA | TRBV6-2/TRBV6-3 | TGTGCCAGCAGTTACTGGGGAGGTGAGGACTATGGCTACACCTTC | CASSYWGGEDYGYTF
TRBJ2-7 | NA | NA | TRBV20-1 | TGCAGTTCTAGTGCCAGGTTCAACTCCTACGAGCAGTACTTC | CSSSARFNSYEQYF
TRBJ2-7 | NA | NA | TRBV11-2 | TGTGCCAGCAGCGCCCACGGGGGCTACGAGCAGTACTTC | CASSAHGGYEQYF
TRBJ1-1 | once | NA | TRBV30 | TGTGCCTGGAGATTAGCGAGGGAAACTGAAGCTTTCTTT | CAWRLARETEAFF
TRBJ2-2 | NA | NA | TRBV11-2 | TGTGCCAGCAGCCAGACAAGAACGAACACCGGGGAGCTGTTTTTT | CASSQTRTNTGELFF
TRBJ1-5 | NA | TRBD1 | TRBV19 | TGTGCCAGTAGTGTGGGACAGGGCCCGAATCAGCCCCAGCATTTT | CASSVGQGPNQPQHF
TRBJ1-1 | NA | NA | TRBV19 | TGTGCCAGTAAAAGCCTTACGAACACTGAAGCTTTCTTT | CASKSLTNTEAFF
TRBJ1-5 | NA | TRBD1 | TRBV6-5 | TGTGCCAGCAGTTCCTTACAGGGGAATCAGCCCCAGCATTTT | CASSSLQGNQPQHF
TRBJ1-6 | NA | NA | TRBV4-1 | TGCGCCAGCAGCCAAGGGGGGGGTTCACCCCTCCACTTT | CASSQGGGSPLHF
TRBJ1-4 | NA | TRBD1 | TRBV19 | TGTGCCAGTAGAAGGGACAGCTCTAATGAAAAACTGTTTTTT | CASRRDSSNEKLFF
TRBJ2-4 | NA | TRBD1 | TRBV28 | TGTGCCAGCAGGCCACAGGGGACCAAAAACATTCAGTACTTC | CASRPQGTKNIQYF
TRBJ2-7 | NA | NA | TRBV4-1 | TGCGCCAGCAGCCCTAGAATCGGACTGCAAGGCTACGAGCAGTACTTC | CASSPRIGLQGYEQYF
TRBJ2-2 | NA | TRBD2 | TRBV6-5 | TGTGCCAGCAGTAGGACTAGCGGATACACCGGGGAGCTGTTTTTT | CASSRTSGYTGELFF